These T cell receptor beta chains were read from a single sample in a study of blood T cell repertoires in COVID-19. Here immunoSEQ multiplex PCR was the method, and the copy in TCRdb shows in-frame clones only, minus some. The sample lists about 250,000 clones; over 75% were seen once. The sample consisted of PBMCs or T cells enriched from blood (not recorded which). Receptor source: a woman aged 18-29 years who had recovered from COVID-19. Both conserved end residues are part of each CDR3. A D gene is named only where the DNA matches it firmly. Not every row has a clone size; where given, it reads once, few, many or a size class.

CDR3nt,CDR3aa,j_gene,v_gene,abundance,d_gene
TGTGCCAGCAAAGTAGCTGAGCAGTTCTTC,CASKVAEQFF,TRBJ2-1,TRBV2,NA,NA
TGTGCCAGCAGCCAGAGTACCTGGGGGGGCACTGAAGCTTTCTTT,CASSQSTWGGTEAFF,TRBJ1-1,TRBV2,NA,NA
TGTGCCAGCAGCTTGATGGGACAGGGAATTTCACCCCTCCACTTT,CASSLMGQGISPLHF,TRBJ1-6,TRBV5-5,NA,TRBD1
TGTGCCAGCAGCCAAGTCAGGTATCCGCCAGAAGCTTTCTTT,CASSQVRYPPEAFF,TRBJ1-1,TRBV14,NA,NA
TGTGCCAGCAGCTTAGGCAGGGGAACCCCTGAAGCTTTCTTT,CASSLGRGTPEAFF,TRBJ1-1,TRBV7-8,NA,NA
TGTGCCAGCAGTTCATTTGCAACTAATGAAAAACTGTTTTTT,CASSSFATNEKLFF,TRBJ1-4,TRBV6-5,few,NA
TGTGCCAGCAGGGAGGACAGGGGAAACTACAATGAGCAGTTCTTC,CASREDRGNYNEQFF,TRBJ2-1,TRBV2,NA,TRBD1
TGCGCCAGCAGCCAAGAGCCCGGGAGAGAAGCTTTCTTT,CASSQEPGREAFF,TRBJ1-1,TRBV4-1,NA,NA
TGTGCCAGCAGCTTAGAGGCTTACACCGGGGAGCTGTTTTTT,CASSLEAYTGELFF,TRBJ2-2,TRBV11-3,NA,NA
TGTGCCACCAGCAAAGGAAGGGGCTCTGGAAACACCATATATTTT,CATSKGRGSGNTIYF,TRBJ1-3,TRBV15,NA,NA
TGTGCCAGCAGGCGGGACAGGGGGCAGAACTATGGCTACACCTTC,CASRRDRGQNYGYTF,TRBJ1-2,TRBV7-2,NA,TRBD1
TGCAGCGCCGCTGGGGGGACCTATGGCTACACCTTC,CSAAGGTYGYTF,TRBJ1-2,TRBV29-1,NA,NA
TGTGCCAGCAGCTTGTGGGGACAGGGACGGTCACCCCTCCACTTT,CASSLWGQGRSPLHF,TRBJ1-6,TRBV5-4,NA,TRBD1
TGTGCCAGCTCGTCCGGGACAGGGGATAATCAGCCCCAGCATTTT,CASSSGTGDNQPQHF,TRBJ1-5,TRBV18,NA,TRBD1
TGCGCCAGCAGCTTGGCCGGGACAGGGGGCCTAGAGCAGTACTTC,CASSLAGTGGLEQYF,TRBJ2-7,TRBV5-1,NA,TRBD1
TGTGCCAGCAGCCTCGTATACGAGCAGTACTTC,CASSLVYEQYF,TRBJ2-7,TRBV7-9,NA,NA
TGTGCCAGTAGTGCCGATAGAGCAGGACTGTTTTTT,CASSADRAGLFF,TRBJ1-4,TRBV19,NA,NA
TGTGCCAGCAGCCCCGTGGCGGGGCGCCGCTTCTCTGGCTACACCTTC,CASSPVAGRRFSGYTF,TRBJ1-2,TRBV3-1/TRBV3-2,NA,NA
TGTGCCAGTAGTACAATAGCGGGGAAGCAAGAGACCCAGTACTTC,CASSTIAGKQETQYF,TRBJ2-5,TRBV19,NA,TRBD2
TGTGCCAGCAGCTTGGTTGGGGGGGCCTCCGATGAGCAGTTCTTC,CASSLVGGASDEQFF,TRBJ2-1,TRBV5-4,NA,NA
TGTGCCAGCAGTTACCTGGGACAGGGCTACGAGCAGTACTTC,CASSYLGQGYEQYF,TRBJ2-7,TRBV6-5,NA,TRBD1
TGTGCACGGACCCTAGCGGGGGAGCATGAGCAGTTCTTC,CARTLAGEHEQFF,TRBJ2-1,TRBV30,NA,TRBD2
TGTGCCAGCAGCCTTCCCGGCGGGCATTTT,CASSLPGGHF,TRBJ1-5,TRBV14,NA,NA
TGTGCCAGCAGAGCCAGCGCGGCTGAGCAGTTCTTC,CASRASAAEQFF,TRBJ2-1,TRBV5-4,NA,NA
TGTGCCAGCAGCTCCCCCGACAGGGACCAAGAGACCCAGTACTTC,CASSSPDRDQETQYF,TRBJ2-5,TRBV7-9,NA,TRBD1
TGTGCCAGCAGCCAAGCAGGGGTAGGCTACACCTTC,CASSQAGVGYTF,TRBJ1-2,TRBV3-1/TRBV3-2,NA,NA
TGTGCCAGCAGCTCGGAGGTCGGCTATGGCTACACCTTC,CASSSEVGYGYTF,TRBJ1-2,TRBV5-4,NA,NA
TGTGCCAGCAGCCCTTTAGCGGGGATAAACACCGGGGAGCTGTTTTTT,CASSPLAGINTGELFF,TRBJ2-2,TRBV11-2,NA,TRBD2
TGTGCCAGCAGCTTAGAGAGGGCAAGAGGCACTGAAGCTTTCTTT,CASSLERARGTEAFF,TRBJ1-1,TRBV11-2,NA,NA
TGTGCCACCAGTGACGGGACACTTCTCTACAATGAGCAGTTCTTC,CATSDGTLLYNEQFF,TRBJ2-1,TRBV24-1,NA,NA
TGTGCCACCAGTGGGGGAGGAGGCGATGAGCAGTTCTTC,CATSGGGGDEQFF,TRBJ2-1,TRBV24-1,NA,NA
TGTGCCAGCAGCGTAGTAGCGGGCCACACAGATACGCAGTATTTT,CASSVVAGHTDTQYF,TRBJ2-3,TRBV9,NA,TRBD2
TGTGCCAGTAGTCCCGGGACTTACACCGGGGAGCTGTTTTTT,CASSPGTYTGELFF,TRBJ2-2,TRBV19,NA,NA
TGTGCCAGCAGACAGGCTGGTGGGAATGAGCAGTTCTTC,CASRQAGGNEQFF,TRBJ2-1,TRBV12-3/TRBV12-4,NA,NA
TGTGCCAGCTCACCTGGAACAGGGCCAAGGGGTGAGCAGTTCTTC,CASSPGTGPRGEQFF,TRBJ2-1,TRBV18,NA,NA
TGCGCCAGCAGCCAAGAAGGTCACAGAACCGGGGAGCTGTTTTTT,CASSQEGHRTGELFF,TRBJ2-2,TRBV4-1,NA,NA
TGTGCCAGCGGGCCAGGGAGGCCTAATGAAAAACTGTTTTTT,CASGPGRPNEKLFF,TRBJ1-4,TRBV6-5,NA,NA